The clone carrying this T cell receptor (beta chain) was counted at least ten times. This sample was included in a study of early T cells in non-severe SARS-CoV-2 infection. Individual cDNA molecules were tagged with unique molecular identifiers. TCRdb re-called the 5' RACE reads with MiXCR, one entry per CDR3 protein. The sample holds about 67,000 distinct CDR3 sequences, more than 9% seen once. This CDR3 is built from 16 residues. Deletions cut 2 bases from V and 6 bases from J, with 18 bases between. Looked up from germline, CDR1 is SGHAT and CDR2 is FQNNGV. The chain joins TRBV11-2 to TRBJ2-3; TRBD2 is a possible D gene (6 bases). The sample consisted of whole blood. The receptor's source is an adult who was a healthcare worker with PCR-confirmed SARS-CoV-2 infection or an uninfected control (not recorded which). Here the CDR3 DNA reads TGTGCCAGCAGCTTACTTACGAGCGGGCGGAGGGATACGCAGTATTTT. Its protein product is CASSLLTSGRRDTQYF.